Below, 18 T cell receptor beta chains from the same sample are listed, as sequenced in a study of regulatory T cells in long-lasting Graves disease. Time point reported: persistent/refractory GD, antithyroid drugs over 5 years with positive TRAb. PBMC RNA served as the TCR library source. Arm-PCR of CDR3 regions with iRepertoire HTBI primers generated TCR beta libraries. Each CDR3 protein gets one entry after TCRdb re-called the multiplex PCR reads with MiXCR. The sample records roughly 430,000 distinct CDR3 sequences, 20% to 25% being singletons. The sequencing here drew on peripheral blood mononuclear cells (PBMCs), taken when the disease was refractory, from a patient treated with antithyroid drugs. The origin of the receptors is a female donor with Graves disease.

In its sample, this clonotype was seen many times. This chain uses TRBV28 with TRBJ1-1; D is undetermined. The CDR3 has 15 amino acids. Germline assignment: CDR1 MDHEN and CDR2 SYDVKM. The germline V and J ends were trimmed by 7 bases and 2 bases, with 17 bases remaining between them. CDR3 loop: CASISPRHRNTEAFF. CDR3 sequence (DNA): TGTGCCAGCATCTCACCCAGGCACCGCAACACTGAAGCTTTCTTT.

The chain carries TRBV28 and TRBJ2-3; a possible D gene is TRBD1 (6 bases). This CDR3 has 13 amino acids. V was trimmed by 6 bases and J by 2 bases, leaving 9 bases between them. Germline values: CDR1 MDHEN, CDR2 SYDVKM. The CDR3: CASRTGPTDTQYF. DNA of the CDR3: TGTGCCAGCAGAACAGGGCCCACAGATACGCAGTATTTT.

As to this clonotype: Being one base from a much bigger clone, this may be a read error. V is TRBV11-2 and J is TRBJ2-2; 9 bases agree with TRBD2. This CDR3 contains 15 residues. V was clipped by 1 base and J by 5 bases; unmatched bases: 2. Germline V gives CDR1 SGHAT, CDR2 FQNNGV. The CDR3 bases are TGTGCCAGCAGCTTAGTTCTAGCGGGAACCGGGGAGCTGTTTTTT. Translated: CASSLVLAGTGELFF.

This clonotype was seen at least ten times. The genes are TRBV12-3 or TRBV12-4 and TRBJ2-7; D call uncertain. The germline V and J ends were trimmed by 5 bases and 0 bases, with 14 bases remaining between them. This CDR3 is 15 amino acids long. The CDR3 reads CASSPDGFGSYEQYF. DNA of the CDR3: TGTGCCAGCAGTCCCGATGGCTTCGGCTCCTACGAGCAGTACTTC.

This clonotype was seen ten or more times. This sequence joins TRBV28 and TRBJ2-7; D uncertain. Trimming cost V 4 bases and J 5 bases, with 9 bases left between them. Germline-derived CDR1 and CDR2 are MDHEN and SYDVKM. CDR3 length: 12 residues. CDR3 region: CASSYPKHEQYF. The CDR3 nucleotides read TGTGCCAGCAGTTATCCAAAACACGAGCAGTACTTC.

The chain uses TRBV14 and TRBJ1-1; D unclear. CDR3 length: 14 amino acids. The V end was cut by 0 bases, the J end by 2 bases, with 7 bases between. Germline CDR1 reads SGHDN; CDR2 reads FVKESK. This chain's CDR3 is CASSQEQINTEAFF. The DNA of the CDR3 is TGTGCCAGCAGCCAAGAACAGATTAACACTGAAGCTTTCTTT.

A few counts support this clonotype. The genes are TRBV20-1 and TRBJ1-1, with 7 bases lining up with TRBD1. Trimming cost V 4 bases and J 6 bases; bases outside gene matches: 8. CDR3 length: 13 residues. Germline CDR1 is DFQATT and CDR2 is SNEGSKA (reference sequence). The CDR3 region has the DNA TGCAGTGCTATCGACAGGGTTGCGGCTGAAGCTTTCTTT. Encoded protein: CSAIDRVAAEAFF.

The rearrangement uses TRBV19 and TRBJ1-1; 8 bases line up with TRBD1. V lost 9 bases, J lost 3 bases, and 6 bases stayed unmatched. The CDR3 extends over 13 amino acids. The germline V gene has CDR1 LNHDA and CDR2 SQIVND (reference sequence). CDR3 nucleotides: TGTGCCAGCAGCGTGGACAGGGACACTGAAGCTTTCTTT. As protein: CASSVDRDTEAFF.

This clonotype has ten or more counts. The chain is built from TRBV12-3 or TRBV12-4 and TRBJ2-2, with D perhaps TRBD1 (7 bases). With 8 bases removed from V and 2 bases from J, the gap between germline ends came to 18 bases. This CDR3 is built from 16 residues. CDR3 nucleotides: TGTGCCAGCGAAGATGGAGGGGGCGCCAACACCGGGGAGCTGTTTTTT. Protein: CASEDGGGANTGELFF.

Ten or more counts support this clonotype. The CDR3: CASSLGSGQPQHF. The DNA of the CDR3 is TGTGCCAGCAGCTTAGGGTCGGGGCAGCCCCAGCATTTT. V and J are TRBV7-9 and TRBJ1-5; D uncertain. The germline gives CDR1 SEHNR, CDR2 FQNEAQ (reference sequence). V gave up 1 base and J gave up 7 bases, with 8 bases separating them. The CDR3 runs 13 residues.

This clonotype was counted many times. This chain connects TRBV27 to TRBJ1-6; D not certain. The V and J ends lost 2 bases and 7 bases respectively, with 9 bases between them. The CDR3 has 14 residues. From germline, CDR1 is MNHEY and CDR2 SMNVEV (reference sequence). In nucleotides, the CDR3 is TGTGCCAGCAGTTTAAGAGGGTACAATTCACCCCTCCACTTT. Protein sequence: CASSLRGYNSPLHF.

This clonotype came up many times. This chain uses TRBV10-3 with TRBJ1-1; TRBD1 might be the D (5 bases). V was cut by 6 bases and J by 5 bases, with 7 bases left in between. There are 11 residues in the CDR3. Per germline, CDR1 ENHRY and CDR2 SYGVKD. CDR3 sequence (DNA): TGTGCCATCAGAGGGGAGACTGAAGCTTTCTTT. Translation gives CAIRGETEAFF.

This clonotype was observed at least ten times. This chain connects TRBV15 to TRBJ2-6; D gene ambiguous. V gave up 0 bases and J gave up 2 bases, with 11 bases separating them. There are 17 residues in the CDR3. Germline V gene lookup returns CDR1 LNHNV and CDR2 YYDKDF (reference sequence). The CDR3 is CATSREGWVTGANVLTF. Here the CDR3 DNA reads TGTGCCACCAGCAGAGAGGGCTGGGTGACTGGGGCCAACGTCCTGACTTTC.

This clonotype was counted between two and nine times. This chain links TRBV24-1 with TRBJ2-6; TRBD2 might be the D (5 bases). The CDR3 is 16 amino acids. V dropped 2 bases and J dropped 0 bases, with 7 bases sitting between them. Germline CDR1 KGHDR, CDR2 SFDVKD. CDR3 in amino acids: CATSDYGSSGANVLTF. The CDR3 nucleotides are TGTGCCACCAGTGATTATGGGAGCTCTGGGGCCAACGTCCTGACTTTC.

The table lists this clonotype with many counts. The CDR3 DNA follows: TGCAGTGCTAGAGATCTGGACAGGGCTGGGGGCGAGCAGTACTTC. Amino acids: CSARDLDRAGGEQYF. V is TRBV20-1 and J is TRBJ2-7; TRBD1 matches 8 bases. The J segment lost 6 bases and the V segment lost 0 bases, leaving 10 bases of the junction unmatched. The CDR3 totals 15 residues. Germline CDR1 DFQATT, CDR2 SNEGSKA (reference sequence).

This chain uses TRBV2 with TRBJ1-2; D ambiguous. Trimming cost V 4 bases and J 4 bases, with 13 bases left between them. Germline CDR1 reads SNHLY; CDR2 reads FYNNEI. The CDR3 length is 14 residues. This CDR3 is CASSAIGVSYGYTF. The CDR3 DNA is TGTGCCAGCAGTGCAATCGGGGTGAGCTATGGCTACACCTTC.

In this sample, this clonotype turned up a few times. The V gene is TRBV20-1, the J gene TRBJ2-7; D unclear. From germline, CDR1 is DFQATT and CDR2 SNEGSKA (reference sequence). V dropped 6 bases and J dropped 5 bases, with 11 bases sitting between them. The CDR3 covers 11 residues. CDR3 coding DNA: TGCAGTGCCTCCGTAGCAGACGAGCAGTACTTC. It is translated as CSASVADEQYF.

The CDR3 loop is CASSYGLDSPLHF. DNA of the CDR3: TGTGCCAGCAGTTACGGACTGGATTCACCCCTCCACTTT. The genes are TRBV6-5 and TRBJ1-6; unclear D gene. Germline V lookup: CDR1 MNHEY, CDR2 SVGAGI. Deletions cut 2 bases from V and 8 bases from J, with 7 bases between. This CDR3 region has 13 residues.